This T cell receptor (beta chain) came from a study of blood T cells in healthy people across ages. In its sample, this clonotype was seen a few times. Its target is not known. Combining a sample-barcoded 5' primer with a J-beta primer mix, a second PCR ran for 7 to 11 cycles. TCRdb reprocessed the 5' RACE reads via MiXCR and lists one record per CDR3 protein. Here the sample spans about 680,000 distinct CDR3 sequences, more than 40% being singletons. Whole-study findings and limits: In older individuals, TCR beta diversity per million T cells was lower, falling roughly linearly with age. Both higher diversity and more naive CD4+ cells marked long-lived donors when set against aged donors.

Germline V CDR1 and CDR2: DFQATT, SNEGSKA (reference sequence). Germline trimming cut 5 bases from V and 0 bases from J; bases unmatched to any gene: 6. This CDR3 comprises 14 residues. No fewer than 6 million PBMCs went into each sample. The chain carries TRBV20-1 and TRBJ2-5; 7 bases agree with TRBD1. Sequencing input: blood. The clonotype comes from a woman aged 55 to 70 in good health. The CDR3 coding sequence is TGCAGTGCTCTCCGGGACAGTAACCAAGAGACCCAGTACTTC. It codes for CSALRDSNQETQYF.